This TCR beta chain was captured by sequencing in a study of metastatic and nonmetastatic thyroid tumors. V gave up 10 bases and J gave up 4 bases; unmatched junction bases: 9. The CDR3 sequence is 13 residues long. This clone was recorded a few times. No patient had received any treatment before thyroid surgery. TCRdb reanalyzed the PCR reads via MiXCR. The table records around 16,000 clones, 27% of them present only once. The TCR was taken from a female donor with papillary thyroid cancer or a benign thyroid nodule (not recorded which). Some clones in this sample may be carry-over from other donors' samples. V usage is TRBV12-3 or TRBV12-4 and J usage is TRBJ1-2, with 7 bases matching TRBD1. Material for sequencing was adjacent normal tissue. The CDR3 sequence: CAIGQAISYGYTF. CDR3 DNA sequence: TGTGCCATAGGACAGGCGATATCCTATGGCTACACCTTC.